What follows is one TCR beta chain and its context. What it recognizes is unknown. Here immunoSEQ multiplex PCR was the method, and the copy in TCRdb shows in-frame clones only, minus some. This sample has about 55,000 clones, with roughly nine tenths found just once. This record belongs to a study of T cell responses to AZD1222 COVID-19 vaccine. Background on the study: Pooled samples include second doses given at about 4 or 12 weeks. Study-wide findings and caveats: Females made up more of the donors, who were largely white British, and clonal diversity may have come out too low. Repertoire samples came only from after the peak T cell response.

This CDR3 is built from 12 residues. The germline V and J ends were trimmed by 3 bases and 5 bases, with 8 bases remaining between them. The germline CDR1 and CDR2 sequences are SGHNT and YENEEA. The source of this sequence is an adult in good health. The chain is built from TRBV11-3 and TRBJ2-7; D is ambiguous. Here the sequenced sample was peripheral blood, taken on day 0 of AZD1222 vaccination. The CDR3 DNA reads as TGTGCCAGCAGCTTGAGCGATCACGAGCAGTACTTC. Protein sequence: CASSLSDHEQYF.